This entry lists 26 T cell receptor beta chains sequenced from one sample in a study of T cell responses to AZD1222 COVID-19 vaccine. Using immunoSEQ multiplex PCR, the repertoire was profiled, and TCRdb retains in-frame clones only, with some absent. The sample contains some 150,000 clones, about 92% of which appear only once. Specimen: peripheral blood, collected on day 0 of AZD1222 vaccination. The source of these receptors is an adult in good health.

This rearrangement joins TRBV28 to TRBJ1-5; weak D call: TRBD1 (5 bases). The CDR3 is 12 residues long. The germline V and J ends were trimmed by 6 bases and 2 bases, with 5 bases remaining between them. Germline V gene lookup returns CDR1 MDHEN and CDR2 SYDVKM. This CDR3 is CASRTGNQPQHF. The CDR3, as DNA: TGTGCCAGCAGGACAGGCAATCAGCCCCAGCATTTT.

This clone has just one count. V is TRBV7-6 and J is TRBJ1-2; tentative D call: TRBD1 (6 bases). The V end lost 0 bases, the J end lost 3 bases, and 14 bases lay between the germline ends. Germline CDR1 and CDR2: SGHVS and FNYEAQ. The CDR3 is 16 amino acids. The CDR3 here is CASSLAAGAPYYGYTF. Written as DNA, the CDR3 is TGTGCCAGCAGCTTAGCCGCGGGGGCCCCTTACTATGGCTACACCTTC.

This sequence joins TRBV24-1 and TRBJ2-3; tentative D call: TRBD2 (6 bases). Germline V CDR1 and CDR2: KGHDR, SFDVKD. The germline V and J ends were trimmed by 4 bases and 6 bases, with 16 bases remaining between them. CDR3 size: 15 residues. The CDR3 sequence is CATSEAGGASDTQYF. The DNA of the CDR3 is TGTGCCACCAGTGAGGCCGGAGGGGCGTCGGATACGCAGTATTTT.

This chain joins TRBV15 and TRBJ1-2; D remains unclear. V lost 0 bases and J 5 bases, leaving 16 bases between the germline ends. This CDR3 has 16 residues. Germline CDR1 and CDR2: LNHNV and YYDKDF (reference sequence). CDR3 region: CATSRDQRGFRYGYTF. The CDR3 DNA follows: TGTGCCACCAGCAGAGATCAGCGGGGTTTTAGGTATGGCTACACCTTC.

This chain joins TRBV18 and TRBJ2-1; possibly TRBD1 or TRBD2 for D (5 bases each). The germline V and J ends were trimmed by 5 bases and 7 bases, with 21 bases remaining between them. Germline V gives CDR1 KGHSH, CDR2 LQKENI. CDR3 length: 16 amino acids. The CDR3 spells CASSLGPGTHFNEQFF. The CDR3 DNA reads as TGTGCCAGCTCATTAGGACCCGGGACGCATTTTAATGAGCAGTTCTTC.

The V and J genes are TRBV28 and TRBJ2-5, with D possibly called TRBD1 or TRBD2 (6 bases each). The germline V and J ends were trimmed by 6 bases and 4 bases, with 18 bases remaining between them. CDR3 length: 15 residues. CDR1 is MDHEN, CDR2 SYDVKM, per germline. The CDR3 DNA follows: TGTGCCAGCAGGAAGATGTTGGGGGGCTTAGAGACCCAGTACTTC. This translates into CASRKMLGGLETQYF.

This clone was detected only once. V gene TRBV6-1 combines with J gene TRBJ1-5; 8 nucleotides match TRBD1. The V segment lost 2 bases and the J segment 11 bases; nucleotides outside the gene matches: 5. The CDR3 totals 13 residues. Per the germline V gene, CDR1 is MNHNS and CDR2 is SASEGT. The CDR3, as DNA: TGTGCCAGCAGTGAAAGGGGACAGGCGTCCCAGCATTTT. It yields the protein CASSERGQASQHF.

This chain connects TRBV27 to TRBJ2-7; TRBD1 might be the D (5 bases). The CDR3 has 13 amino acids. Trimming cost V 5 bases and J 3 bases, with 11 bases left between them. CDR1 is MNHEY, CDR2 SMNVEV, per germline (reference sequence). CDR3 sequence: CASSPRVRYEQYF. CDR3 sequence (DNA): TGTGCCAGCAGTCCCAGGGTACGCTACGAGCAGTACTTC.

The chain uses TRBV9 and TRBJ2-2; D not resolved. The V gene lost 6 bases and the J gene lost 5 bases, with 11 bases spanning the gap. The CDR3 has 13 amino acids. CDR1 is SGDLS and CDR2 is YYNGEE in the germline V gene. Written as DNA, the CDR3 is TGTGCCAGCACCCTCCGTGAAACCGGGGAGCTGTTTTTT. Translation gives CASTLRETGELFF.

This chain joins TRBV10-2 and TRBJ2-7; possible D gene TRBD1, 6 bases. CDR1 WSHSY and CDR2 SAAADI come from the germline V gene. CDR3 length: 13 amino acids. The CDR3 region has the DNA TGCGCAAAAACAGGGCTAAAAACCTACGAGCAGTACTTC. Residues: CAKTGLKTYEQYF.

The chain combines TRBV19 with TRBJ1-1; unclear D gene. Germline V gene sequence: CDR1 LNHDA, CDR2 SQIVND (reference sequence). The CDR3 runs to 13 residues. V lost 11 bases and J 0 bases, leaving 13 bases between the germline ends. The CDR3 coding sequence is TGTGCCTCTAGGGAGGGTCTGAACACTGAAGCTTTCTTT. Translation: CASREGLNTEAFF.

This clone was detected a few times. The gene calls are TRBV19 and TRBJ2-7; 10 bases align to TRBD2. With 5 bases clipped from V and 6 bases from J, the junction kept 7 bases outside the gene matches. This CDR3 contains 14 residues. Germline V CDR1 and CDR2: LNHDA, SQIVND (reference sequence). The chain's CDR3 is CASSSSSGSSEQYF. As DNA, the CDR3 is TGTGCCAGTAGTTCGTCTAGCGGGAGTAGCGAGCAGTACTTC.

The rearrangement joins TRBV11-2 to TRBJ2-1, with a tentative D call TRBD2 (5 bases). CDR3 length: 16 amino acids. With 0 bases removed from V and 0 bases from J, the gap between germline ends came to 9 bases. In germline, CDR1 is SGHAT, CDR2 FQNNGV. CDR3 DNA sequence: TGTGCCAGCAGCTTAGAGAGGAGGAGCTCCTACAATGAGCAGTTCTTC. It codes for CASSLERRSSYNEQFF.

The gene calls are TRBV6-4 and TRBJ2-1, with 8 positions matching TRBD2. Germline lookup yields CDR1 MRHNA and CDR2 SNTAGT. V was clipped by 0 bases and J by 6 bases; unmatched bases: 4. The CDR3 runs 15 residues. The CDR3 sequence is CASSDSGTSVNEQFF. The CDR3 DNA is TGTGCCAGCAGTGACTCGGGGACTAGTGTCAATGAGCAGTTCTTC.

This clone was counted only a few times. The genes are TRBV6-5 and TRBJ1-6; D gene ambiguous. V lost 4 bases and J lost 7, with 5 bases in between. The CDR3 runs to 12 residues. Germline CDR1 is MNHEY and CDR2 is SVGAGI. CDR3 coding DNA: TGTGCCAGCAGTTCAGCAAATTCACCCCTCCACTTT. Translation: CASSSANSPLHF.

The chain carries TRBV19 and TRBJ1-6; 7 bases are shared with TRBD1. The CDR3 is 14 amino acids. The germline V gene encodes CDR1 LNHDA and CDR2 SQIVND (reference sequence). The ends lost 6 bases at V and 8 bases at J; junction bases unmatched: 7. CDR3 protein: CASRVGTVDSPLHF. As DNA, the CDR3 is TGTGCCAGTAGGGTCGGGACAGTCGATTCACCCCTCCACTTT.

The genes are TRBV19 and TRBJ1-1; unclear D gene. CDR1 and CDR2 from the germline V gene are LNHDA and SQIVND (reference sequence). Trimming took 6 bases from V and 4 from J, leaving 12 bases between them. The CDR3 is 13 residues long. The CDR3 spells CASRPQIGTEAFF. The CDR3 DNA is TGTGCCAGTAGGCCGCAAATTGGCACTGAAGCTTTCTTT. Looking up the rest from reference TRBV19 and TRBJ1-1 gives the full variable domain: DGGITQSPKYLFRKEGQNVTLSCEQNLNHDAMYWYRQDPGQGLRLIYYSQIVNDFQKGDIAEGYSVSREKKESFPLTVTSAQKNPTAFYLCASRPQIGTEAFFGQGTRLTVV.

This clone has only one observation. The gene calls are TRBV18 and TRBJ2-3, with TRBD2 matching over 15 bases. The CDR3 runs to 21 residues. Germline V CDR1 and CDR2: KGHSH, LQKENI. Trimming took 2 bases from V and 4 from J; bases not matched to a gene: 16. CDR3 DNA: TGTGCCAGCTCACCATTCGAGGGACTAGCGGGAGGAATTGGAGCATCAGATACGCAGTATTTT. Translation gives CASSPFEGLAGGIGASDTQYF.

V and J are TRBV7-9 and TRBJ1-1; D not certain. V dropped 2 bases and J dropped 1 base, with 11 bases sitting between them. There are 15 residues in the CDR3. CDR1 is SEHNR and CDR2 is FQNEAQ in the germline V gene (reference sequence). The CDR3 nucleotides are TGTGCCAGCAGCTTATCGATACAGAAGAACACTGAAGCTTTCTTT. Its translation is CASSLSIQKNTEAFF.

V gene TRBV6-5 combines with J gene TRBJ1-6; D ambiguous. CDR1 and CDR2 from the germline V gene are MNHEY and SVGAGI. Trimming left V 6 bases short and J 0 bases short, with 6 bases between. The CDR3 has 14 residues. The CDR3 DNA follows: TGTGCCAGCAGAGGGAACTCCTATAATTCACCCCTCCACTTT. The encoded protein is CASRGNSYNSPLHF.

The J gene is TRBJ1-1, the V gene TRBV23-1; 8 positions agree with TRBD1. TRBV23-1 is sorted into the ORF group, with uncertain function. Trimming took 3 bases from V and 0 from J; bases not matched to a gene: 3. There are 15 residues in the CDR3. The CDR3 loop is CASSHQGQVNTEAFF. DNA for the CDR3: TGCGCCAGCAGTCATCAGGGACAGGTGAACACTGAAGCTTTCTTT.

This chain uses TRBV6-5 with TRBJ2-4; TRBD1 matches at 10 bases. CDR3 length: 13 residues. V shed 7 bases and J 10 bases; nucleotides not matched to a gene: 7. CDR1 is MNHEY, CDR2 SVGAGI, per germline. CDR3 nucleotides: TGTGCCAGCAAGGAGGGACAGGGGAGAATTCAGTACTTC. It is translated as CASKEGQGRIQYF.

This chain uses TRBV30 with TRBJ1-2; D ambiguous. Looked up from germline, CDR1 is GTSNPN and CDR2 is SVGIG (reference sequence). The CDR3 sequence is 12 residues long. The ends were cut back, 4 bases at V and 6 bases at J, with 12 bases in the middle. The CDR3 coding sequence is TGTGCCTGGACTCCACAGACGGATGGCTACACCTTC. This gives the protein CAWTPQTDGYTF.

The chain combines TRBV9 with TRBJ1-2; maybe TRBD1 (5 bases). Germline lookup yields CDR1 SGDLS and CDR2 YYNGEE. The CDR3 length is 16 residues. Between the trimmed V and J ends, which lost 0 bases and 7 bases, there was a span of 19 bases. The CDR3 loop reads CASSVASLGDGGGYTF. DNA for the CDR3: TGTGCCAGCAGCGTAGCTTCATTGGGGGACGGCGGTGGCTACACCTTC.

This chain uses TRBV27 with TRBJ1-1; a possible D gene is TRBD1 (5 bases). The CDR3 has 14 residues. Germline-derived CDR1 and CDR2 are MNHEY and SMNVEV (reference sequence). With 2 bases removed from V and 5 bases from J, the gap between germline ends came to 12 bases. The CDR3 loop is CASSLGGVNTEAFF. CDR3 nucleotides: TGTGCCAGCAGTTTAGGGGGGGTAAATACTGAAGCTTTCTTT.

This chain uses TRBV29-1 with TRBJ1-1, with D possibly TRBD1 on 6 matching bases. Trimming took 3 bases from V and 3 from J, leaving 11 bases between them. Per the germline V gene, CDR1 is SQVTM and CDR2 is ANQGSEA. The CDR3 loop spans 13 amino acids. The CDR3 DNA sequence: TGCAGCGTTGATACGGGGGCTTACACTGAAGCTTTCTTT. It is translated as CSVDTGAYTEAFF.